The 9 T cell receptor beta chains presented below share a single source sample, sequenced in a study of T cells in localized non-small cell lung cancer. Using immunoSEQ multiplex PCR, the repertoire was profiled, and TCRdb retains in-frame clones only, with some absent. The table records around 3,700 clones, 25% to 30% of them present only once. Specimen: lung tumor tissue, collected before any cancer treatment. The receptors come from a female donor over 55 with stage I lung adenocarcinoma.

The J gene is TRBJ1-3, the V gene TRBV5-1; D is undetermined. V lost 5 bases, J lost 1 base, and 16 bases lay in between. Germline V gene sequence: CDR1 SGHRS, CDR2 YFSETQ. There are 16 residues in the CDR3. DNA for the CDR3: TGCGCCAGCAGTTCAGACCCGGCTGGATCTGGAAACACCATATATTTT. Residues: CASSSDPAGSGNTIYF.

The chain is built from TRBV30 and TRBJ2-3; D may correspond to TRBD1 or TRBD2 (5 bases each). V was trimmed by 4 bases and J by 2 bases, leaving 13 bases between them. CDR1 is GTSNPN and CDR2 is SVGIG in the germline V gene (reference sequence). The CDR3 has 14 residues. DNA for the CDR3: TGTGCCTGGACCCACGGGGCCTACACAGATACGCAGTATTTT. This codes for CAWTHGAYTDTQYF.

The chain combines TRBV19 with TRBJ1-4; D is uncertain. Germline V lookup: CDR1 LNHDA, CDR2 SQIVND (reference sequence). V lost 5 bases to trimming and J lost 8 bases, with 12 bases between them. The CDR3 consists of 13 residues. The CDR3 DNA reads TGTGCCAGTAGTCTGTGGGGAGGAGAAAAACTGTTTTTT. Its protein product is CASSLWGGEKLFF.

This rearrangement joins TRBV9 to TRBJ1-1, with unresolved D. V dropped 5 bases and J dropped 0 bases, with 17 bases sitting between them. The CDR3 length is 16 residues. The germline V gene encodes CDR1 SGDLS and CDR2 YYNGEE. The CDR3 loop reads CASSETDWMMNTEAFF. The CDR3 region has the DNA TGTGCCAGCAGTGAAACGGATTGGATGATGAACACTGAAGCTTTCTTT.

This sequence joins TRBV30 and TRBJ2-1; 8 nucleotides match TRBD2. Per germline, CDR1 GTSNPN and CDR2 SVGIG (reference sequence). The CDR3 sequence is 17 residues long. Losses at the gene ends were 3 bases for V and 7 bases for J; bases not matched to a gene: 17. The CDR3 loop reads CAWSYGGGLGMRNEQFF. The CDR3 DNA reads TGTGCCTGGAGCTACGGGGGGGGCCTGGGTATGAGAAATGAGCAGTTCTTC. The whole variable domain, remainder taken from reference TRBV30 and TRBJ2-1, is SQTIHQWPATLVQPVGSPLSLECTVEGTSNPNLYWYRQAAGRGLQLLFYSVGIGQISSEVPQNLSASRPQDRQFILSSKKLLLSDSGFYLCAWSYGGGLGMRNEQFFGPGTRLTVL.

V gene TRBV5-1 combines with J gene TRBJ2-1; either TRBD1 or TRBD2 may fit D (5 bases each). Trimming shortened V by 0 bases and J by 0 bases, and 10 bases separated the two germline ends. The CDR3 contains 16 residues. Per germline, CDR1 SGHRS and CDR2 YFSETQ. For the CDR3, the DNA is TGCGCCAGCAGCTTGGCCTATGGGGGCTCCTACAATGAGCAGTTCTTC. It encodes CASSLAYGGSYNEQFF.

The chain recombines TRBV18 with TRBJ1-5, with a tentative D call TRBD1 (6 bases). V shed 3 bases and J shed 4 bases, with 10 bases lying between them. Germline lookup yields CDR1 KGHSH and CDR2 LQKENI. This CDR3 contains 14 residues. The DNA of the CDR3 is TGTGCCAGCTCACCGGGGGCCGGGAATCAGCCCCAGCATTTT. It is translated as CASSPGAGNQPQHF.

The chain couples TRBV9 to TRBJ1-1, with TRBD1 matching over 7 bases. This CDR3 is 14 amino acids long. V lost 4 bases, J lost 4 bases, and 7 bases stayed unmatched. The germline gives CDR1 SGDLS, CDR2 YYNGEE. The CDR3 loop is CASSRQGRGTEAFF. CDR3 sequence (DNA): TGTGCCAGCAGCCGACAGGGTAGGGGCACTGAAGCTTTCTTT.

J is TRBJ2-5 and V is TRBV5-1; D not resolved. The CDR3 is 15 amino acids. V gave up 2 bases and J gave up 1 base, with 12 bases separating them. Germline loops: CDR1 SGHRS, CDR2 YFSETQ. CDR3 sequence reads: CASSLDPAVQETQYF. DNA of the CDR3: TGCGCCAGCAGCTTAGATCCCGCTGTCCAAGAGACCCAGTACTTC.